Listed below are T cell receptor beta chains from one sample, sequenced in a study of sequential checkpoint blockade in melanoma. Profiling relied on immunoSEQ multiplex PCR, and the TCRdb table lists in-frame clones only, not all of them. The data show 20,000 or so clones, approximately 72% seen once. The sample consisted of CD8+ T cells sorted from blood (inferred from file names), taken from a patient given nivolumab and ipilimumab in sequence. The origin of the receptors is a human donor with melanoma. Each CDR3 is given with its conserved first and last residue. A D gene is named only where the DNA matches it firmly. The listing skips clone size in some rows; elsewhere it reads once, few, many or a size class.

.,TRBJ2-4,TRBV21-1,.,CASSKELAELAKNIQYF,TGTGCCAGCAGCAAAGAACTAGCGGAGCTAGCCAAAAACATTCAGTACTTC
TRBD1,TRBJ2-2,TRBV7-2,.,CASSPRTGTGELFF,TGTGCCAGCAGCCCCAGGACAGGGACCGGGGAGCTGTTTTTT
TRBD1,TRBJ1-4,TRBV7-9,few,CASRPGTDPEKLFF,TGTGCCAGCAGGCCCGGGACAGACCCTGAAAAACTGTTTTTT
.,TRBJ1-5,TRBV2,.,CASSEVASNQPQHF,TGTGCCAGCAGTGAGGTGGCTAGCAATCAGCCCCAGCATTTT
.,TRBJ2-3,TRBV6-4,few,CASSDRGTDTQYF,TGTGCCAGCAGTGACCGTGGCACAGATACGCAGTATTTT
TRBD1,TRBJ1-1,TRBV28,.,CASSVTDRASEAFF,TGTGCCAGCAGTGTTACGGACAGGGCCTCCGAAGCTTTCTTT
TRBD1,TRBJ1-2,TRBV19,.,CASRDRGQHGYTF,TGTGCCAGTAGGGACAGGGGGCAACATGGCTACACCTTC
TRBD2,TRBJ2-1,TRBV5-6,.,CASSSGGRVNEQFF,TGTGCCAGCAGCAGTGGGGGGAGGGTAAATGAGCAGTTCTTC
.,TRBJ1-2,TRBV5-1,few,CASSFPLLQGFNGYTF,TGTGCCAGCAGCTTTCCGCTTTTACAGGGATTTAATGGCTACACCTTC
TRBD2,TRBJ2-7,TRBV5-4,once,CASSLKREVAYYEQYF,TGTGCCAGCAGCTTGAAGCGGGAGGTAGCTTACTACGAGCAGTACTTC
TRBD2,TRBJ2-3,TRBV9,.,CASSPRAGGEDTQYF,TGTGCCAGCAGCCCCCGCGCGGGGGGGGAAGATACGCAGTATTTT
.,TRBJ1-1,TRBV11-2,.,CASSLGGAPEAFF,TGTGCCAGCAGCTTGGGAGGGGCTCCTGAAGCTTTCTTT
TRBD1,TRBJ1-2,TRBV7-8,once,CASSFGTGSRVDYGYTF,TGTGCCAGCAGCTTTGGGACAGGGAGTAGAGTGGACTATGGCTACACCTTC
.,TRBJ2-7,TRBV5-6,.,CASSPGTGIYEQYF,TGTGCCAGCAGCCCTGGCACAGGGATATACGAGCAGTACTTC
TRBD1,TRBJ2-7,TRBV11-2,.,CASSRTGGNEQYF,TGTGCCAGCAGCCGGACAGGGGGTAACGAGCAGTACTTC
TRBD2,TRBJ2-7,TRBV7-9,.,CASSSPLAGGAYEQYF,TGTGCCAGCAGCTCCCCGCTGGCGGGGGGGGCCTACGAGCAGTACTTC
.,TRBJ1-2,TRBV7-9,many,CASSFPLLQGFNGYTF,TGTGCCAGCAGCTTTCCGCTTTTACAGGGATTTAATGGCTACACCTTC
TRBD2,TRBJ2-2,TRBV7-9,.,CASSPPGLAPGELFF,TGTGCCAGCAGCCCGCCGGGACTAGCGCCCGGGGAGCTGTTTTTT
TRBD2,TRBJ2-7,TRBV7-9,.,CASRGGSKYEQYF,TGTGCCAGCCGAGGCGGGAGTAAGTACGAGCAGTACTTC
TRBD1,TRBJ2-3,TRBV27,.,CARKRQGFFTDTQYF,TGTGCCAGAAAAAGACAGGGATTTTTCACAGATACGCAGTATTTT
TRBD1,TRBJ2-7,TRBV7-9,.,CASSLGVGDSTYEQYF,TGTGCCAGCAGCTTAGGGGTAGGGGACAGTACCTACGAGCAGTACTTC
TRBD2,TRBJ2-3,TRBV6-4,few,CASSDSGGATDTQYF,TGTGCCAGCAGTGACAGCGGGGGGGCGACAGATACGCAGTATTTT
.,TRBJ2-7,TRBV29-1,.,CSVGGGGEQYF,TGCAGCGTTGGAGGTGGTGGCGAGCAGTACTTC
.,TRBJ2-7,TRBV6-1,.,CASSDRRQLPYEQYF,TGTGCCAGCAGTGACCGTCGACAGCTCCCCTACGAGCAGTACTTC
TRBD1,TRBJ1-1,TRBV28,once,CASRPTGETEAFF,TGTGCCAGCAGGCCCACAGGGGAAACTGAAGCTTTCTTT
.,TRBJ2-7,TRBV28,.,CASSSVLRATTSSYEQYF,TGTGCCAGCAGTTCAGTTTTAAGGGCGACTACAAGCTCCTACGAGCAGTACTTC
.,TRBJ2-1,TRBV7-7,.,CASSPSSARYNEQFF,TGTGCTAGCAGCCCTAGCTCCGCGCGATACAATGAGCAGTTCTTC
.,TRBJ1-6,TRBV12-5,.,CASGFSVRGLADSPLHF,TGTGCTAGTGGTTTTTCTGTAAGGGGATTAGCGGATTCACCCCTCCACTTT
.,TRBJ1-5,TRBV6-6,.,CASSSNPHYSNQPQHF,TGTGCCAGCAGCTCCAACCCACATTATAGCAATCAGCCCCAGCATTTT